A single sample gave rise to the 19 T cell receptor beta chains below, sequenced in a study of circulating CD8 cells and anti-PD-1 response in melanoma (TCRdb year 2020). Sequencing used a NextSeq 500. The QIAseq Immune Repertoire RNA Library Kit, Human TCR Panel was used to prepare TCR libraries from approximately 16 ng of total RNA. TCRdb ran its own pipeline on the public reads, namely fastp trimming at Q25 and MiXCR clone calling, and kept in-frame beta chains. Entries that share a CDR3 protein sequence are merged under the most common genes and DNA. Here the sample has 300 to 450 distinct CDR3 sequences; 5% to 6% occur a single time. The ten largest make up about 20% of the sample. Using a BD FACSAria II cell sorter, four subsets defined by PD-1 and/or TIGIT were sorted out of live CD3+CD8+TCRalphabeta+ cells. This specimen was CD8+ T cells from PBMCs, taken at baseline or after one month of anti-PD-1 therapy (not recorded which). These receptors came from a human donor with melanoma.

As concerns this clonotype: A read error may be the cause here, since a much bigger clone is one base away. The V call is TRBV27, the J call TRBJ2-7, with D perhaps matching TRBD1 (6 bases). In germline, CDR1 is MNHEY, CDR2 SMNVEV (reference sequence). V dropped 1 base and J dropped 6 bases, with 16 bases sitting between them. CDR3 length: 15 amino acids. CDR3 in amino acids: CASSLWAARGAEQYF. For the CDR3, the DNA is TGTGCCAGCAGTTTATGGGCTGCCAGGGGAGCCGAGCAGTACTTC.

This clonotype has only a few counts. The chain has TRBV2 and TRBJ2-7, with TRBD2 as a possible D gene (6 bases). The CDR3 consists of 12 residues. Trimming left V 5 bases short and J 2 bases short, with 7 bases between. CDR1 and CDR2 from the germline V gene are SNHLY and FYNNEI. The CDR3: CASSPGAYEQYF. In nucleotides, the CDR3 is TGTGCCAGCAGTCCGGGGGCCTACGAGCAGTACTTC. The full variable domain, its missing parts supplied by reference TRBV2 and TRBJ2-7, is EPEVTQTPSHQVTQMGQEVILRCVPISNHLYFYWYRQILGQKVEFLVSFYNNEISEKSEIFDDQFSVERPDGSNFTLKIRSTKLEDSAMYFCASSPGAYEQYFGPGTRLTVT.

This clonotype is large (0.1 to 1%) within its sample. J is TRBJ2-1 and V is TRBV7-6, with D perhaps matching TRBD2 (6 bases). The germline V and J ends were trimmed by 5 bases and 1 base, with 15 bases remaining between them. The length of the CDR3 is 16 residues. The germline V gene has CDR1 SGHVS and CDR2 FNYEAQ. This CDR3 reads CASSPQLASSYNEQFF. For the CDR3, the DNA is TGTGCCAGCAGCCCGCAACTAGCTTCGTCCTACAATGAGCAGTTCTTC. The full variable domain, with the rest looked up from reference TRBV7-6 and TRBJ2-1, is GAGVSQSPRYKVTKRGQDVALRCDPISGHVSLYWYRQALGQGPEFLTYFNYEAQQDKSGLPNDRFSAERPEGSISTLTIQRTEQRDSAMYRCASSPQLASSYNEQFFGPGTRLTVL.

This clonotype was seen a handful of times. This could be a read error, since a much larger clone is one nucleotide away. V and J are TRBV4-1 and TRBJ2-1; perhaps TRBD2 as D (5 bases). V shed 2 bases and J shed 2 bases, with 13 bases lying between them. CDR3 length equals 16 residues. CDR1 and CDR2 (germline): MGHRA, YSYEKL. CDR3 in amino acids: CASSQCSGIAYNEQFF. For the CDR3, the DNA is TGCGCCAGCAGCCAATGTTCGGGGATTGCCTACAATGAGCAGTTCTTC.

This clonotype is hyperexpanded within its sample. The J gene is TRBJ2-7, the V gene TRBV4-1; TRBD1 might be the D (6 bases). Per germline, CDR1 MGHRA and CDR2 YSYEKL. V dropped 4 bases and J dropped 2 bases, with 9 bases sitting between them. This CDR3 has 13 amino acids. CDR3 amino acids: CASSLPGAYEQYF. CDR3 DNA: TGCGCCAGCAGCCTACCAGGGGCCTACGAGCAGTACTTC.

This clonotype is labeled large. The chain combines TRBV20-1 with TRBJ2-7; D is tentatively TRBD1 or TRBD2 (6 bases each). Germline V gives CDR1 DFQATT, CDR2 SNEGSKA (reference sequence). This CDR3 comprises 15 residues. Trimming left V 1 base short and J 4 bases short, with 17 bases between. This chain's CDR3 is CSARAPEGGGYEQYF. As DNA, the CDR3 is TGCAGTGCTAGAGCCCCTGAGGGGGGCGGGTACGAGCAGTACTTC.

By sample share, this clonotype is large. Here the CDR3 DNA reads TGTGCCAGCAGCAAAGCTCCCGTGACAGATTCAGATGGGAACAATGAGCAGTTCTTC. It yields the protein CASSKAPVTDSDGNNEQFF. J is TRBJ2-1 and V is TRBV21-1; the table's D call TRBD1 went unverified against the DNA. TRBV21-1 is designated a pseudogene. This CDR3 is built from 19 residues.

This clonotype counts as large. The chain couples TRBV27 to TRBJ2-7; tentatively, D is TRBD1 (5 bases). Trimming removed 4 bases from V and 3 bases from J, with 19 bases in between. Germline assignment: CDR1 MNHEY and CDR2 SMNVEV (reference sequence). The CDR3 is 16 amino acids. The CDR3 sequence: CASSYSQGTADYEQYF. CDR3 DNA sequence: TGTGCCAGCAGTTACTCGCAGGGTACGGCGGACTACGAGCAGTACTTC.

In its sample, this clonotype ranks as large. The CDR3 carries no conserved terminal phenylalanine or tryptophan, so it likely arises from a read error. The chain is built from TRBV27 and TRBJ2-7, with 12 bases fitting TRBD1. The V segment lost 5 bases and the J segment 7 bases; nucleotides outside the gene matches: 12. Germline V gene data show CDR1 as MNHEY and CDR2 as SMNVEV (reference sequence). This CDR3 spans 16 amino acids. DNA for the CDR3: TGTGCCAGCAGTCAGCTACCGGGACAGGGGGCTGATGAGCAGTACCTC. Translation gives CASSQLPGQGADEQYL.

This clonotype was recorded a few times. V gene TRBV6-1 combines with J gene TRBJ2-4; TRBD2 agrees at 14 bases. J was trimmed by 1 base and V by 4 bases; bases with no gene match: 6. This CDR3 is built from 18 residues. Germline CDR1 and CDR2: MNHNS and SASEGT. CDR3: CASSGRTSGGNAKNIQYF. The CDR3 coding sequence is TGTGCCAGCAGTGGAAGGACTAGCGGGGGGAACGCCAAAAACATTCAGTACTTC.

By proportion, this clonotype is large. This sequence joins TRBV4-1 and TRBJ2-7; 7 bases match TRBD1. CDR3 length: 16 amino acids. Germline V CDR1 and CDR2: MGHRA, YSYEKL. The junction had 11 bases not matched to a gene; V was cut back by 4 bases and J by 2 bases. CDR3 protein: CASSLEYRGSTYEQYF. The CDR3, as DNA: TGCGCCAGCAGCCTTGAATACAGGGGAAGTACCTACGAGCAGTACTTC.

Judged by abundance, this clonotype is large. The CDR3, as DNA: TGTGCCAGTGGGACTAGCGGCACAGATACGCAGTATTTT. Translating gives CASGTSGTDTQYF. The J gene is TRBJ2-3, the V gene TRBV27, with 10 positions matching TRBD2. The CDR3 is made up of 13 amino acids. Looked up from germline, CDR1 is MNHEY and CDR2 is SMNVEV (reference sequence). V was clipped by 9 bases and J by 1 base; unmatched bases: 1.

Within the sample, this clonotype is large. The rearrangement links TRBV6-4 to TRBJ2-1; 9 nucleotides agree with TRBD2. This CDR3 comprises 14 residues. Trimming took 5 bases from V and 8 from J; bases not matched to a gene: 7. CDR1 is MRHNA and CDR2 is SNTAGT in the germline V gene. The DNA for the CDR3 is TGTGCCAGCAGTACGGTTGCGGGGGGGGATGAGCAGTTCTTC. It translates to CASSTVAGGDEQFF.

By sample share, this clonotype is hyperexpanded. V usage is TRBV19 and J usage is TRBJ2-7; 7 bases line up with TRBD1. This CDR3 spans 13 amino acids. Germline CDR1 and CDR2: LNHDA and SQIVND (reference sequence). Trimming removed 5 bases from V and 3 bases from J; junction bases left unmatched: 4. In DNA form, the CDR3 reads TGTGCCAGTAGTTTGACAGGGATCTACGAGCAGTACTTC. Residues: CASSLTGIYEQYF.

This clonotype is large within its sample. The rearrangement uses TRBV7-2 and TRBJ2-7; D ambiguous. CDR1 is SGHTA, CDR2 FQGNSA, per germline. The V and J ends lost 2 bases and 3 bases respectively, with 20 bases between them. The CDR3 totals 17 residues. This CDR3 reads CASSLPSGAVWSYEQYF. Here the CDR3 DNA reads TGTGCCAGCAGCTTACCGTCTGGCGCAGTATGGAGCTACGAGCAGTACTTC.

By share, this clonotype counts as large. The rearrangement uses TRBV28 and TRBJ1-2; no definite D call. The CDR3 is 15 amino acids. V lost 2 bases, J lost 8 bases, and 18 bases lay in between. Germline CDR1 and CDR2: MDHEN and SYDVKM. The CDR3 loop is CASSLGSGGLEGYTF. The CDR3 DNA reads TGTGCCAGCAGTTTAGGATCTGGAGGGTTGGAGGGCTACACCTTC.

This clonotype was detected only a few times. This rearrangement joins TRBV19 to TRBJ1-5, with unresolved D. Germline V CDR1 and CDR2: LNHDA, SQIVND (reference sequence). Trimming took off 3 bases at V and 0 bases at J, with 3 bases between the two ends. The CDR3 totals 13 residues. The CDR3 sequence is CASSMNSNQPQHF. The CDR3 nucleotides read TGTGCCAGTAGTATGAATAGCAATCAGCCCCAGCATTTT.

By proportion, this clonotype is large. The DNA for the CDR3 is TGTGCCAGCAGTGAATCGATGAGAGATACGCAGTATTTT. This sequence encodes CASSESMRDTQYF. The chain joins TRBV2 to TRBJ2-3; D not resolved. Trimming stripped 2 bases from V and 5 bases from J, with 8 bases between. CDR1 is SNHLY and CDR2 is FYNNEI in the germline V gene. The CDR3 length is 13 residues.

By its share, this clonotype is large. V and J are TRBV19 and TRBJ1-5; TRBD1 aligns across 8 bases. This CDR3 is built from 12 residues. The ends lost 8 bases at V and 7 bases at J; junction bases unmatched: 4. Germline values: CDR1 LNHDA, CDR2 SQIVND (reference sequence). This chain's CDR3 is CASSQGAQPQHF. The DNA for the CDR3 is TGTGCCAGTTCCCAGGGGGCCCAGCCCCAGCATTTT.